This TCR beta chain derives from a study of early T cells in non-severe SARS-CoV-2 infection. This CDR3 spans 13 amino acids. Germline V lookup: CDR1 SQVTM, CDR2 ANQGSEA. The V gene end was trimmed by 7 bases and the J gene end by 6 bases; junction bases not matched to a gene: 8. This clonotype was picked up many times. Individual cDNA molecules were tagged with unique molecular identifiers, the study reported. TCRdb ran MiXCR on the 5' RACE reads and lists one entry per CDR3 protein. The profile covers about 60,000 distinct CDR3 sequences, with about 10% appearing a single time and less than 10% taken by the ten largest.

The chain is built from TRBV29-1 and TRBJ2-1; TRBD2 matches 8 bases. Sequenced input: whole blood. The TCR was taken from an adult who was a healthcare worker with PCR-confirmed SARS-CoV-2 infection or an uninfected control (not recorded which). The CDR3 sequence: CSGTSGGSNEQFF. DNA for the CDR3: TGCAGCGGCACTAGCGGAGGAAGCAATGAGCAGTTCTTC.